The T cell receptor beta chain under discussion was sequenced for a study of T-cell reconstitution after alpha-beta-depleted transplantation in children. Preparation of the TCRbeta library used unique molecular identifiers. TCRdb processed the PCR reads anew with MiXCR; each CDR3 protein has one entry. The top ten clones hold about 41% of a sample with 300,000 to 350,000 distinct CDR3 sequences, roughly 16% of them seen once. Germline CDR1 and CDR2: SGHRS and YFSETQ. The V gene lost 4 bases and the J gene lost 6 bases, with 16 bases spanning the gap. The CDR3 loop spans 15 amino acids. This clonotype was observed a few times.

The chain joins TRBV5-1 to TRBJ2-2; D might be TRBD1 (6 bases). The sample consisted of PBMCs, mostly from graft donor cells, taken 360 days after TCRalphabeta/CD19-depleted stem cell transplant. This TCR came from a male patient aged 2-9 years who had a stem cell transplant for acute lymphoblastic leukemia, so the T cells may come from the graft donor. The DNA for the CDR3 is TGCGCCAGCAGCCACGGACAGCCTCGGGCCGGGGAGCTGTTTTTT. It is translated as CASSHGQPRAGELFF.